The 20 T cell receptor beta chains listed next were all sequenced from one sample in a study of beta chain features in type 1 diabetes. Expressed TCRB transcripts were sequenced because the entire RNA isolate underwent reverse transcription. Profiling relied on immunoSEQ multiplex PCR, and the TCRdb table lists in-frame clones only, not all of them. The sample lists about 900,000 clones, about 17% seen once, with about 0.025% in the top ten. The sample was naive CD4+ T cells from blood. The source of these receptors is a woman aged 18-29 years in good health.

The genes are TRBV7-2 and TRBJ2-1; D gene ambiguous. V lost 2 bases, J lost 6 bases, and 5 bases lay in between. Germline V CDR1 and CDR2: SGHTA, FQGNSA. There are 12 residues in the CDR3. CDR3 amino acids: CASSLMSNEQFF. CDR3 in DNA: TGTGCCAGCAGCTTAATGAGCAATGAGCAGTTCTTC.

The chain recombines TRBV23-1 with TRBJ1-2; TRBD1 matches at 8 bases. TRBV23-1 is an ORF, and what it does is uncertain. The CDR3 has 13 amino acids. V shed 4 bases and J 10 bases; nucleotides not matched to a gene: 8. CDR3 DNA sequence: TGCGCCAGCAGTCGAGGTAGGACAGGGTACTACACCTTC. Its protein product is CASSRGRTGYYTF.

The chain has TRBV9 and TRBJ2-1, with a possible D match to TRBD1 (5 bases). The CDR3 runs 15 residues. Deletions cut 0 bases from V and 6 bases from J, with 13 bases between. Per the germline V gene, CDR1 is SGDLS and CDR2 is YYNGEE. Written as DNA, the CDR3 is TGTGCCAGCAGCGTAGGGCACAGGACCCCCAATGAGCAGTTCTTC. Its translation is CASSVGHRTPNEQFF.

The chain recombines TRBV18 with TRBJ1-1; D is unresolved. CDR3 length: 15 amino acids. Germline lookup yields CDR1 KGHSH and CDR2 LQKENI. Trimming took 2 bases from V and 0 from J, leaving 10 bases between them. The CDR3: CASSPFEALNTEAFF. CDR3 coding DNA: TGTGCCAGCTCACCATTTGAGGCGTTGAACACTGAAGCTTTCTTT.

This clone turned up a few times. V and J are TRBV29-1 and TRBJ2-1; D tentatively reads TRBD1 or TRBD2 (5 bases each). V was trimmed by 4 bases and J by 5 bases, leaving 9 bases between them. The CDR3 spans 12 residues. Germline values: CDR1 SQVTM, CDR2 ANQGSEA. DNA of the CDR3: TGCAGCGTTGGACAGACTAACAATGAGCAGTTCTTC. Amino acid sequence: CSVGQTNNEQFF.

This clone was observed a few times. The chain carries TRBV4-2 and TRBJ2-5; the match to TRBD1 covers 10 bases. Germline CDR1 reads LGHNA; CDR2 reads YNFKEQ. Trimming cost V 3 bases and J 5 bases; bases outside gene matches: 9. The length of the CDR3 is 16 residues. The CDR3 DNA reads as TGTGCCAGCAGCCACGCCGGGACAGGGGCTATTGAGACCCAGTACTTC. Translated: CASSHAGTGAIETQYF.

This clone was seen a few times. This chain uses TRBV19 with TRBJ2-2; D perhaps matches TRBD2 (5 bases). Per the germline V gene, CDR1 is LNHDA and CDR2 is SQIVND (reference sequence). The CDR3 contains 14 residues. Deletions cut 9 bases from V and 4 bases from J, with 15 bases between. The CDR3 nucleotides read TGTGCCAGCCATCCGGGTCGGGGCACCGGGGAGCTGTTTTTT. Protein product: CASHPGRGTGELFF. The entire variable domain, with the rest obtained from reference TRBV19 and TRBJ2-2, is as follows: DGGITQSPKYLFRKEGQNVTLSCEQNLNHDAMYWYRQDPGQGLRLIYYSQIVNDFQKGDIAEGYSVSREKKESFPLTVTSAQKNPTAFYLCASHPGRGTGELFFGEGSRLTVL.

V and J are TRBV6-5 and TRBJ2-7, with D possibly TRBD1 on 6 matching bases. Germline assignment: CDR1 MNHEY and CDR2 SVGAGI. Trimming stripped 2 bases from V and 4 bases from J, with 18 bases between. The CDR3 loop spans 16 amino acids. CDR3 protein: CASSYQLGRGVYEQYF. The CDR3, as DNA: TGTGCCAGCAGTTACCAACTGGGCAGGGGCGTGTACGAGCAGTACTTC.

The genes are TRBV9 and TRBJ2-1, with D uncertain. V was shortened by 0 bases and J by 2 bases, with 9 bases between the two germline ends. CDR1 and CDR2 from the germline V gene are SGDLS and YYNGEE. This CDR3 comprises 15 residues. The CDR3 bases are TGTGCCAGCAGCGTAGGGCCTAGGACCTACAATGAGCAGTTCTTC. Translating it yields CASSVGPRTYNEQFF.

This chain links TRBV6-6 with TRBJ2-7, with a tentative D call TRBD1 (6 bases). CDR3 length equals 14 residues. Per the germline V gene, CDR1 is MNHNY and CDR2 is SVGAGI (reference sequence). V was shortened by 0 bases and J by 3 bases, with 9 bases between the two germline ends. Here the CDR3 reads CASSYSHRVYEQYF. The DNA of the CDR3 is TGTGCCAGCAGTTACTCGCACAGGGTCTACGAGCAGTACTTC.

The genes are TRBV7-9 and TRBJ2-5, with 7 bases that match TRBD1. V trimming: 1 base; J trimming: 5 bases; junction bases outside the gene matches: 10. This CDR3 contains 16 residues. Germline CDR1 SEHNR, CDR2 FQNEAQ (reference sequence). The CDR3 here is CASSLVKGAHVETQYF. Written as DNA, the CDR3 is TGTGCCAGCAGCTTAGTGAAGGGGGCTCACGTTGAGACCCAGTACTTC.

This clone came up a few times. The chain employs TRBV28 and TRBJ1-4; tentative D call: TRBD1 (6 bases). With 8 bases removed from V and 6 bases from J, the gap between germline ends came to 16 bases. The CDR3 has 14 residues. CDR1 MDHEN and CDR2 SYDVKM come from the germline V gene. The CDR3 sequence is CASHSGTPDEKLFF. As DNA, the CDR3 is TGTGCCAGCCACAGCGGGACACCCGATGAAAAACTGTTTTTT.

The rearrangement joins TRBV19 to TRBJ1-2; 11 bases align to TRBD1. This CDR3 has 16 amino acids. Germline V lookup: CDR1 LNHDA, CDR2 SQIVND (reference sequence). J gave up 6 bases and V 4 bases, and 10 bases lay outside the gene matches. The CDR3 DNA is TGTGCCAGTAGTACACCAGGACAGGGGGCCGAGGATGGCTACACCTTC. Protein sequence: CASSTPGQGAEDGYTF.

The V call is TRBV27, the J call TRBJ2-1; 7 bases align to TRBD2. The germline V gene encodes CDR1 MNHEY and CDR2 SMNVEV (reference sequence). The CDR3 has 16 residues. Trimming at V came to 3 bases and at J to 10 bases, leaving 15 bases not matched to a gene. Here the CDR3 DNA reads TGTGCCAGCAGTTTGGGAAGCGGGGCCCAAAGGAGGGAGCAGTTCTTC. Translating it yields CASSLGSGAQRREQFF.

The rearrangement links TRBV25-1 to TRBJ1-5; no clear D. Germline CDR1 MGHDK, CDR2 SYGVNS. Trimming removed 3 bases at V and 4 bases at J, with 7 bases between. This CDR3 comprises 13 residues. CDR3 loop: CASSESANQPQHF. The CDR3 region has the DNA TGTGCCAGCAGTGAGTCGGCGAATCAGCCCCAGCATTTT.

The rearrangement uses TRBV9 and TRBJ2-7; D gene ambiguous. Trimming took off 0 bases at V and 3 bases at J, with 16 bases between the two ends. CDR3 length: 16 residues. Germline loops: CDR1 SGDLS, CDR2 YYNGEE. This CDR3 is CASSVEDGAPHYEQYF. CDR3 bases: TGTGCCAGCAGCGTAGAAGACGGAGCCCCCCACTACGAGCAGTACTTC.

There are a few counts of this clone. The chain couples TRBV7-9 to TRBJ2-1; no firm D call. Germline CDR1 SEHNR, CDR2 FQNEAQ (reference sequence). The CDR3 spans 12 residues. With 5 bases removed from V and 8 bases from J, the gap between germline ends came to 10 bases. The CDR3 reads CASSATLDEQFF. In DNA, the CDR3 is TGTGCCAGCAGCGCGACCCTTGATGAGCAGTTCTTC.

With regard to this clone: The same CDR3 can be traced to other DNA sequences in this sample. The CDR3 protein is CASRGGSNEQFF. As DNA, the CDR3 is TGTGCCAGCAGGGGCGGTAGCAATGAGCAGTTCTTC. The V and J genes are TRBV27 and TRBJ2-1, with D uncertain. Germline CDR1 reads MNHEY; CDR2 reads SMNVEV (reference sequence). V gave up 6 bases and J gave up 6 bases, with 9 bases separating them. This CDR3 contains 12 residues.

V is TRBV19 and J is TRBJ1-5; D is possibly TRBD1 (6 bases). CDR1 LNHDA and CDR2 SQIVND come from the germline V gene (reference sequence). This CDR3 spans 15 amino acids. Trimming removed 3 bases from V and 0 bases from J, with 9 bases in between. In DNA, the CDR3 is TGTGCCAGTAGTATTGGACAGTTTAGCAATCAGCCCCAGCATTTT. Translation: CASSIGQFSNQPQHF.

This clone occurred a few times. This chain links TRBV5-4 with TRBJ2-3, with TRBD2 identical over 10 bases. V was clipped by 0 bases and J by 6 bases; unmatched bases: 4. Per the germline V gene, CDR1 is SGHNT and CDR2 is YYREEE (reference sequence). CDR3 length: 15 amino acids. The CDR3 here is CASSLASGRIDTQYF. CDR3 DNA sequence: TGTGCCAGCAGCTTGGCTAGCGGGAGAATCGATACGCAGTATTTT.